This TCR beta chain originates from a study of blood T cell repertoires in COVID-19. Between the trimmed V and J ends, which lost 7 bases and 0 bases, there was a span of 10 bases. Looked up from germline, CDR1 is SNHLY and CDR2 is FYNNEI. The CDR3 has 14 residues. Here immunoSEQ multiplex PCR was the method, and the copy in TCRdb shows in-frame clones only, minus some. This table has about 270,000 clones, more than 75% appearing once. This chain joins TRBV2 and TRBJ1-3, with D perhaps TRBD1 (5 bases). This receptor was taken from a woman aged 80 or over with COVID-19, enrolled during active disease. Sequencing was performed on peripheral blood. The CDR3 DNA follows: TGTGCCAGCACGGCCCAGGGCTCTGGAAACACCATATATTTT. Its translation is CASTAQGSGNTIYF.